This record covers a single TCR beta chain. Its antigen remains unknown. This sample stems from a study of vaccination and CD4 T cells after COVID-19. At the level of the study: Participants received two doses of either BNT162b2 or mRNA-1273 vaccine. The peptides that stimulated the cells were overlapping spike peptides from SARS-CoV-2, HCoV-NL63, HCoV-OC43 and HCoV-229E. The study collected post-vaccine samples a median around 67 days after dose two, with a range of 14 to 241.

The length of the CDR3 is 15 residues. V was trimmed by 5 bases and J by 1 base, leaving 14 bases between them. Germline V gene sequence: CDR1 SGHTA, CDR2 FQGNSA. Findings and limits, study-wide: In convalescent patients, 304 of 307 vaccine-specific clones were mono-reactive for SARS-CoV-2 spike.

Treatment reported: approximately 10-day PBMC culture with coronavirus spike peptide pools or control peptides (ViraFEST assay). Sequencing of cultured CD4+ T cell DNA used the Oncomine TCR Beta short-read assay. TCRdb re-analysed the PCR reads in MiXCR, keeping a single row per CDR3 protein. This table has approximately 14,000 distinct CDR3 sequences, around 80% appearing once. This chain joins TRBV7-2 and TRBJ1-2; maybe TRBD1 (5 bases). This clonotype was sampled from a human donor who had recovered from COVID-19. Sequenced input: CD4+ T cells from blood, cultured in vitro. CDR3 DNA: TGTGCCAGCAGCCCCAAAACGGGGGGTAACTATGGCTACACCTTC. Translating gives CASSPKTGGNYGYTF. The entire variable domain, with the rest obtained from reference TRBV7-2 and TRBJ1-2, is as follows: GAGVSQSPSNKVTEKGKDVELRCDPISGHTALYWYRQSLGQGLEFLIYFQGNSAPDKSGLPSDRFSAERTGGSVSTLTIQRTQQEDSAVYLCASSPKTGGNYGYTFGSGTRLTVV.